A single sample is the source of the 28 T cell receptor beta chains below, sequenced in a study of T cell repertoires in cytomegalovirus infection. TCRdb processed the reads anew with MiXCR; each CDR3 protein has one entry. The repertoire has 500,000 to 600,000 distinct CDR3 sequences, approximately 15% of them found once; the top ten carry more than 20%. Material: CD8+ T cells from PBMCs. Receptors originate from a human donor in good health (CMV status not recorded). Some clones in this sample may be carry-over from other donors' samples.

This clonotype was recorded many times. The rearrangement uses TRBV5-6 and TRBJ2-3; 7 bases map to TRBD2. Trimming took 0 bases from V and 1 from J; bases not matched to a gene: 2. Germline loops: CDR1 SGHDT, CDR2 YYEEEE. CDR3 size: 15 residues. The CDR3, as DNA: TGTGCCAGCAGCTTGGCTAGCGGACGCACAGATACGCAGTATTTT. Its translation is CASSLASGRTDTQYF.

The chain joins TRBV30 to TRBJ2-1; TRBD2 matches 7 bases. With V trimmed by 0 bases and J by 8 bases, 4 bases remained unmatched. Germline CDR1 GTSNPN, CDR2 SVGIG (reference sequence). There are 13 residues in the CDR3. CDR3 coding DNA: TGTGCCTGGAGTGTACGGCGGGAGTATGAGCAGTTCTTC. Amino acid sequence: CAWSVRREYEQFF. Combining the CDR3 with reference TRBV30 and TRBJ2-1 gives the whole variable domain SQTIHQWPATLVQPVGSPLSLECTVEGTSNPNLYWYRQAAGRGLQLLFYSVGIGQISSEVPQNLSASRPQDRQFILSSKKLLLSDSGFYLCAWSVRREYEQFFGPGTRLTVL.

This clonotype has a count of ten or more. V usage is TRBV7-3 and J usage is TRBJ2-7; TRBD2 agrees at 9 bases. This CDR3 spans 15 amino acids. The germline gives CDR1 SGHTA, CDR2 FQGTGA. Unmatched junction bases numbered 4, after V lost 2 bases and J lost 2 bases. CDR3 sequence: CASSLSAGGAYEQYF. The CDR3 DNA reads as TGTGCCAGCAGCTTATCGGCGGGAGGGGCCTACGAGCAGTACTTC.

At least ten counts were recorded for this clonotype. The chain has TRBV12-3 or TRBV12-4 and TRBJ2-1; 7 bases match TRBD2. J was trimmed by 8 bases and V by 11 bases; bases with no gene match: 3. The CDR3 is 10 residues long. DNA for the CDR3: TGTGCCGTCCGGGGGGATGAGCAGTTCTTC. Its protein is CAVRGDEQFF.

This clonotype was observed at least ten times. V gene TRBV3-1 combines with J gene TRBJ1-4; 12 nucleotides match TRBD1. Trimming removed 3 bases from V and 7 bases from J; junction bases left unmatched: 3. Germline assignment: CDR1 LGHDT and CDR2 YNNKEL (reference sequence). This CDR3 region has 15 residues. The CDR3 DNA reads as TGTGCCAGCAGCCACGGGACAGGGGGCGTTGAAAAACTGTTTTTT. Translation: CASSHGTGGVEKLFF.

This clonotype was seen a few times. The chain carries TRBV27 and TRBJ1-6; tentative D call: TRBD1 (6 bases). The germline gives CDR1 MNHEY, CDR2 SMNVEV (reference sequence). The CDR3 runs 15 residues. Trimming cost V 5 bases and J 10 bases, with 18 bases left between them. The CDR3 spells CASSIQGRSGSPLHF. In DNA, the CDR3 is TGTGCCAGCAGTATACAGGGCAGGTCTGGCTCACCCCTCCACTTT.

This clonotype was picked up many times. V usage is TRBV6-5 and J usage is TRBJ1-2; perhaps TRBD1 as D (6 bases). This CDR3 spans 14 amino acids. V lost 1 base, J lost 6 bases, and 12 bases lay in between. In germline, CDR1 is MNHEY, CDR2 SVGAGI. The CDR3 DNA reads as TGTGCCAGCAGTTACTTGGGGACAAATAATGGCTACACCTTC. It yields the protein CASSYLGTNNGYTF.

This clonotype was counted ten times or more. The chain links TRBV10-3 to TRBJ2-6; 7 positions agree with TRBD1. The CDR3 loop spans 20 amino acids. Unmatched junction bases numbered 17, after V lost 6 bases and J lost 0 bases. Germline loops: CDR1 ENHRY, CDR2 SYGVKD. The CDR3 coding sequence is TGTGCCATCAGAAATTTACATCCGGGACAGCTCACCTCTGGGGCCAACGTCCTGACTTTC. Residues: CAIRNLHPGQLTSGANVLTF.

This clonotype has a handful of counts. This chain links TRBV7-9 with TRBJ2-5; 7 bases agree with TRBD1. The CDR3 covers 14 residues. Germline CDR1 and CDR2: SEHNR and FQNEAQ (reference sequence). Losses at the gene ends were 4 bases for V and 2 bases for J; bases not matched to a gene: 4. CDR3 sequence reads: CASSSSDRQETQYF. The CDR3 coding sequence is TGTGCCAGCAGCTCTTCGGACAGGCAAGAGACCCAGTACTTC. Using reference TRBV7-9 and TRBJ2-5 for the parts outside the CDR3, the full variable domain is DTGVSQNPRHKITKRGQNVTFRCDPISEHNRLYWYRQTLGQGPEFLTYFQNEAQLEKSRLLSDRFSAERPKGSFSTLEIQRTEQGDSAMYLCASSSSDRQETQYFGPGTRLLVL.

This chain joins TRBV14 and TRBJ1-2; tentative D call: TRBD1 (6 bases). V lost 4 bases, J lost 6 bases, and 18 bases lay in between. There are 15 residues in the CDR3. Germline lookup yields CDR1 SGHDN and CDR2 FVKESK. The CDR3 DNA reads TGTGCCAGCAGCCTGGGAGCGGCGAGGGACAATGGCTACACCTTC. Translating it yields CASSLGAARDNGYTF. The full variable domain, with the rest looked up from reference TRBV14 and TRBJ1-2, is EAGVTQFPSHSVIEKGQTVTLRCDPISGHDNLYWYRRVMGKEIKFLLHFVKESKQDESGMPNNRFLAERTGGTYSTLKVQPAELEDSGVYFCASSLGAARDNGYTFGSGTRLTVV.

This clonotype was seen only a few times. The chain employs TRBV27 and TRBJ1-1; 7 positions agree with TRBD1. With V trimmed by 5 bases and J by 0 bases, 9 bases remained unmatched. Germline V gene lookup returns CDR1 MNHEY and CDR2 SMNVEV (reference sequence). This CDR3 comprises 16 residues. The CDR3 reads CASSTSGGGMNTEAFF. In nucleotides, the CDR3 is TGTGCCAGCAGTACCTCCGGAGGGGGCATGAACACTGAAGCTTTCTTT.

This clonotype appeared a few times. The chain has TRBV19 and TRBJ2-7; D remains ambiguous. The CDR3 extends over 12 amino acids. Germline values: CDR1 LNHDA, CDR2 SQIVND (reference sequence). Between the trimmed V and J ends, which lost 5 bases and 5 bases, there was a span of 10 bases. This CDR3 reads CASSGQAHEQYF. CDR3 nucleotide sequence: TGTGCCAGTAGTGGCCAAGCCCACGAGCAGTACTTC.

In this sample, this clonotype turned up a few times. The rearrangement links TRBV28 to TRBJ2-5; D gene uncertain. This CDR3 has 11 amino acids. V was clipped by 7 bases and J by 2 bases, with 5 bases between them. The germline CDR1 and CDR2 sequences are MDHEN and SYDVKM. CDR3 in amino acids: CASNTQETQYF. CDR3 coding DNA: TGTGCCAGCAACACACAAGAGACCCAGTACTTC.

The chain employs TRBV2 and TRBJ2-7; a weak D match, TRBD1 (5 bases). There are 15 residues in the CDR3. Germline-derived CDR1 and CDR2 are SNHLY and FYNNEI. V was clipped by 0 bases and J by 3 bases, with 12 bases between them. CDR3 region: CASSEAERTNYEQYF. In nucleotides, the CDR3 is TGTGCCAGCAGTGAAGCGGAAAGGACAAACTACGAGCAGTACTTC.

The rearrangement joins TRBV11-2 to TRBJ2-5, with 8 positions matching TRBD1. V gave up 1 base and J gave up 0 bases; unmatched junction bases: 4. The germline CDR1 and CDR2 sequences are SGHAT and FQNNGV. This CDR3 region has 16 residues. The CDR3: CASSLGAGGYQETQYF. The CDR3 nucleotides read TGTGCCAGCAGCTTAGGGGCAGGGGGCTACCAAGAGACCCAGTACTTC.

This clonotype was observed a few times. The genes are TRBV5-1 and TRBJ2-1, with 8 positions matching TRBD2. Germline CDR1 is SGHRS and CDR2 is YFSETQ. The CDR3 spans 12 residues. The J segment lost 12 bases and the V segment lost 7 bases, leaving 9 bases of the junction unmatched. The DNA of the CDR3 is TGCGCCAGCTCCGGGGGGGGGGAAGGGCAGTTCTTC. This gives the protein CASSGGGEGQFF.

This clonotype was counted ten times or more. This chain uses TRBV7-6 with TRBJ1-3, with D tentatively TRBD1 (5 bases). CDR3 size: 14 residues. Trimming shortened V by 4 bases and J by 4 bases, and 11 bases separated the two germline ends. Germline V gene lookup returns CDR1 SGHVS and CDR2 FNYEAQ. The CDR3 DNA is TGTGCCAGCAGCTCGGGGGTGCGGGGAAACACCATATATTTT. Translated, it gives CASSSGVRGNTIYF.

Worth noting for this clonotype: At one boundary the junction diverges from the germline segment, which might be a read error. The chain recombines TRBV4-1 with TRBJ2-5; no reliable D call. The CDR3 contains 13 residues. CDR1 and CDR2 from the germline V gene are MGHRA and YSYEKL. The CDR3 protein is CASSQEPQETQYF. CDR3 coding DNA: TGTGCCAGCAGCCAAGAACCCCAAGAGACCCAGTACTTC.

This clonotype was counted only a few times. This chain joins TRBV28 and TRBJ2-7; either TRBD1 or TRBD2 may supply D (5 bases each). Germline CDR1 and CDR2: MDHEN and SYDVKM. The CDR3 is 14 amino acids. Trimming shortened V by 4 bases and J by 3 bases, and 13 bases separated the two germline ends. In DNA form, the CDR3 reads TGTGCCAGCAGTTCGCCGGGACGCGGCTACGAGCAGTACTTC. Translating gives CASSSPGRGYEQYF.

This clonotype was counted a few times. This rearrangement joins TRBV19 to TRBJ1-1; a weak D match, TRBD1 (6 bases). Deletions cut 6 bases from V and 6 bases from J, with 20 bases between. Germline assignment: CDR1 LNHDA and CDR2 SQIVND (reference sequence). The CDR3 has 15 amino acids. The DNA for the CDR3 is TGTGCCAGTAGCAGGGGAGCCACAGGTTACCCTGAAGCTTTCTTT. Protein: CASSRGATGYPEAFF.

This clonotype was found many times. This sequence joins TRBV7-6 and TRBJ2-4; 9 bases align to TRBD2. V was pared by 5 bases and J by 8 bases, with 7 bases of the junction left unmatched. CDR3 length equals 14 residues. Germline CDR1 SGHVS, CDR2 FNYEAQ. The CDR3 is CASSPGGRGDIQYF. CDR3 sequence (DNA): TGTGCCAGCAGCCCCGGCGGGAGGGGAGACATTCAGTACTTC.

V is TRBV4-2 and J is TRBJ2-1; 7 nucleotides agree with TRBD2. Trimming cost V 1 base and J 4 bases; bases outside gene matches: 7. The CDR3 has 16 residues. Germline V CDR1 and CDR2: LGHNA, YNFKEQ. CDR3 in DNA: TGTGCCAGCAGCCAAGCTGTTGCGGGGGAATACAATGAGCAGTTCTTC. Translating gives CASSQAVAGEYNEQFF.

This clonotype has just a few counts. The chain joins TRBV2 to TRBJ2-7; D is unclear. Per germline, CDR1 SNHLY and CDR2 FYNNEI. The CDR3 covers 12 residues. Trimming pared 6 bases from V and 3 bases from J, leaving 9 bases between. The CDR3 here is CASRGRYYEQYF. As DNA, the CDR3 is TGTGCCAGCAGAGGACGGTACTACGAGCAGTACTTC. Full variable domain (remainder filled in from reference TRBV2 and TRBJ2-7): EPEVTQTPSHQVTQMGQEVILRCVPISNHLYFYWYRQILGQKVEFLVSFYNNEISEKSEIFDDQFSVERPDGSNFTLKIRSTKLEDSAMYFCASRGRYYEQYFGPGTRLTVT.

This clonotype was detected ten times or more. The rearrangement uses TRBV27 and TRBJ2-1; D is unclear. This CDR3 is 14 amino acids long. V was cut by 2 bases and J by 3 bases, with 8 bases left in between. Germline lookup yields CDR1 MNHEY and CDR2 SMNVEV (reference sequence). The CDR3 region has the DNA TGTGCCAGCAGTTTACGGCAGGACTACAATGAGCAGTTCTTC. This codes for CASSLRQDYNEQFF.

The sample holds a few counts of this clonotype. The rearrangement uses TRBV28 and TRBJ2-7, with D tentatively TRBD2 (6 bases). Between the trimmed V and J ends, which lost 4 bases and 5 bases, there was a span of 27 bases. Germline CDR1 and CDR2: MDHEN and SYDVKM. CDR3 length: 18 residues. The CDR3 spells CASSSSGSGVRREDEQYF. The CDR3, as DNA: TGTGCCAGCAGTTCTTCTGGTAGCGGAGTGAGAAGAGAGGACGAGCAGTACTTC.

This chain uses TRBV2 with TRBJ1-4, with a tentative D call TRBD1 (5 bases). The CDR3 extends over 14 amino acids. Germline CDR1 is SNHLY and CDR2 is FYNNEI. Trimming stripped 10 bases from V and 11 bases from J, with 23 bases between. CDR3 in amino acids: CATLGVPPSKKLFF. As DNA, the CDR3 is TGTGCCACCCTAGGGGTACCCCCCAGTAAGAAACTGTTTTTT.

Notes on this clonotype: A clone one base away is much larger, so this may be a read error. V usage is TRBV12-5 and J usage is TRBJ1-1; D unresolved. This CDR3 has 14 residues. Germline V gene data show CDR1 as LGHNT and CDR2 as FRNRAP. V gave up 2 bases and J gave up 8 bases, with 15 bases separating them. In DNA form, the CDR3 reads TGTGCTAGTGGTTTGATGATTGTAGAGGACGAAGCTTTCTTT. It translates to CASGLMIVEDEAFF.

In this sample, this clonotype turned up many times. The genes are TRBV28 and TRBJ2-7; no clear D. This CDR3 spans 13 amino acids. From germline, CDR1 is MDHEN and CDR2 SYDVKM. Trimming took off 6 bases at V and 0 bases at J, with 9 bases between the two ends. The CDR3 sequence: CASSAASSYEQYF. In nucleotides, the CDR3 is TGTGCCAGCAGCGCGGCCAGCTCCTACGAGCAGTACTTC.